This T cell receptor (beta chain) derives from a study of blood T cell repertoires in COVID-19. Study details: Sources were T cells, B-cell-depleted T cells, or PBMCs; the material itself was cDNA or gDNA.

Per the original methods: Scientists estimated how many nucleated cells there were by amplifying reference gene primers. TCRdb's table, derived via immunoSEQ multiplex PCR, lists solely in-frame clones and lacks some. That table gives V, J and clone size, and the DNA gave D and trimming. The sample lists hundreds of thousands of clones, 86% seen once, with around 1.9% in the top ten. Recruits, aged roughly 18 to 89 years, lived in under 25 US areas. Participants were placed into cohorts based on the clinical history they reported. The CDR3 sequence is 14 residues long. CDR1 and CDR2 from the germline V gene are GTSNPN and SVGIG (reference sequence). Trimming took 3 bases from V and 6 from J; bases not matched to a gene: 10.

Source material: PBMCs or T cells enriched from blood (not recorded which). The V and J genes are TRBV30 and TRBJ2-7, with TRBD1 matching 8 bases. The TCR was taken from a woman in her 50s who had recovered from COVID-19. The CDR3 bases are TGTGCCTGGAGCTGGGGCAGGGGGCGACCCGAGCAGTACTTC. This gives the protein CAWSWGRGRPEQYF.